The sequence of this TCR beta chain was determined in a study of CD8+CD57+ T cells in acquired aplastic anemia. The length of the CDR3 is 14 residues. V was shortened by 4 bases and J by 5 bases, with 13 bases between the two germline ends. CDR1 KGHDR and CDR2 SFDVKD come from the germline V gene. Genomic DNA was employed as the template in profiling TCR beta VDJ and CDR3. TCRdb re-called the reads with MiXCR, one entry per CDR3 protein. The sample yields hundreds of thousands of distinct CDR3 sequences, 55% to 70% seen once. The sequence was obtained from a human donor in good health, serving as a control. The sequenced sample consisted of sorted CD4+, CD8+, or CD8+CD57+ T cells (not recorded which) from PBMCs. The chain uses TRBV24-1 and TRBJ1-1, with D unclear. The CDR3 sequence: CATSDSTSSTEAFF. The CDR3 DNA follows: TGTGCCACCAGTGACTCGACCAGTTCAACTGAAGCTTTCTTT.